This T cell receptor beta chain appears in the sequencing data of a study of blood T cells in healthy people across ages. General study results and limits: With naive T cell percentage, TCR beta diversity showed a strong correlation. Naive and antigen-experienced cells were not separated, limiting conclusive comparison. With age, beta diversity per million T cells declined roughly linearly, significantly by roughly 40.

Note on this clonotype: Its antigen is unknown.

V lost 0 bases to trimming and J lost 12 bases, with 17 bases between them. The CDR3 runs to 14 residues. Germline CDR1 is SGHDN and CDR2 is FVKESK. A second 7 to 11 cycle PCR used barcoded and J-beta primers. Through a template-switch adaptor with 12 random nucleotides, each cDNA molecule received a tag. TCRdb re-called the 5' RACE reads with MiXCR, one entry per CDR3 protein. The data hold fewer than 700,000 distinct CDR3 sequences, with around two fifths observed a single time. The genes are TRBV14 and TRBJ2-5, with D possibly matching TRBD1 (5 bases). The sample taken for sequencing was blood. The source is an older man in good health. In DNA form, the CDR3 reads TGTGCCAGCAGCCAAGATGGGTTCTTGGACAAGAAGTACTTC. Translated, it gives CASSQDGFLDKKYF.